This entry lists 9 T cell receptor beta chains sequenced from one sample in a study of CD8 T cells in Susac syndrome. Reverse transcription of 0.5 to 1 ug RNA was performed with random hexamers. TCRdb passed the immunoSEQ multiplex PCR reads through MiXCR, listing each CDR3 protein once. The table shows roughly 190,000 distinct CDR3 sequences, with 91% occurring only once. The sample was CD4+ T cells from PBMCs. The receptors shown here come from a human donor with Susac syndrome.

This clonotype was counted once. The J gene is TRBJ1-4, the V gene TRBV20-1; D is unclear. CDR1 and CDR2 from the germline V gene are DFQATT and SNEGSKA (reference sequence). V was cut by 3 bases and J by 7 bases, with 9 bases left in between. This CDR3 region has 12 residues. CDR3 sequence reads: CSASFSSEKLFF. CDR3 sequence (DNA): TGCAGTGCTAGTTTTTCAAGTGAAAAACTGTTTTTT.

CDR3 DNA sequence: TGCAGTGCTATTAACAGGTTTTCTGGGGCCAACGTCCTGACTTTC. It yields the protein CSAINRFSGANVLTF. This sequence joins TRBV20-1 and TRBJ2-6; the D gene is possibly TRBD1 (5 bases). The CDR3 is made up of 15 amino acids. The germline CDR1 and CDR2 sequences are DFQATT and SNEGSKA (reference sequence). Trimming left V 4 bases short and J 1 base short, with 11 bases between.

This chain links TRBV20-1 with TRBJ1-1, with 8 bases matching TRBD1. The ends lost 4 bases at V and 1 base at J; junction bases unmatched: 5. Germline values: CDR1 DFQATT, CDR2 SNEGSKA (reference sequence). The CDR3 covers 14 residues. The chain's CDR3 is CSAKQGGPNTEAFF. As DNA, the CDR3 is TGCAGTGCTAAACAGGGGGGCCCGAACACTGAAGCTTTCTTT.

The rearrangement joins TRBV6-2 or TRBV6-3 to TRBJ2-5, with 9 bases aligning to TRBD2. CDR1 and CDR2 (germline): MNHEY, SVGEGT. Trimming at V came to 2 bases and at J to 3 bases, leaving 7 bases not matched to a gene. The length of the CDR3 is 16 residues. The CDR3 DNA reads TGTGCCAGCAGTTACGGCCTAGCGGGATTCAAAGAGACCCAGTACTTC. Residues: CASSYGLAGFKETQYF.

This CDR3 reads CSAIQSSNQPQHF. As DNA, the CDR3 is TGCAGTGCTATTCAGAGTAGCAATCAGCCCCAGCATTTT. The V call is TRBV20-1, the J call TRBJ1-5; D not resolved. The length of the CDR3 is 13 residues. Trimming shortened V by 4 bases and J by 0 bases, and 7 bases separated the two germline ends. Germline lookup yields CDR1 DFQATT and CDR2 SNEGSKA (reference sequence).

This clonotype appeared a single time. CDR3 sequence reads: CASRTGLKGETQYF. The CDR3 DNA sequence: TGTGCCAGCAGGACAGGGCTAAAGGGGGAGACCCAGTACTTC. The chain employs TRBV11-1 and TRBJ2-5; 7 nucleotides line up with TRBD1. The junction had 9 bases not matched to a gene; V was cut back by 6 bases and J by 5 bases. The germline V gene has CDR1 SGHAT and CDR2 FQDESV (reference sequence). The CDR3 consists of 14 residues.

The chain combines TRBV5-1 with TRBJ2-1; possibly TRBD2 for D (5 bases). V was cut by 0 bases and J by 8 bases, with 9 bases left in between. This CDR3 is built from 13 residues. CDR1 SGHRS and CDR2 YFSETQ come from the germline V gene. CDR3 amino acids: CASSLVVGDEQFF. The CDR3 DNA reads TGCGCCAGCAGCTTGGTGGTCGGGGATGAGCAGTTCTTC.

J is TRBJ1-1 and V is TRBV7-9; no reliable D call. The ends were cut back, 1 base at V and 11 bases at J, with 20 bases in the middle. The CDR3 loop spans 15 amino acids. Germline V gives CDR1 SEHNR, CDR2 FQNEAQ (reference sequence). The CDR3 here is CASSLEFREGMTAFF. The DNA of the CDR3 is TGTGCCAGCAGCTTAGAGTTTAGAGAGGGAATGACGGCTTTCTTT.

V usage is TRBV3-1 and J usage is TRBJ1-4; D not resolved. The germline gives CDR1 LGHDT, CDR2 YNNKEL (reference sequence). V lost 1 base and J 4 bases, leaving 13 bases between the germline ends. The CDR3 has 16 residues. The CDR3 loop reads CASSQGWQRSNEKLFF. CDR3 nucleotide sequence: TGTGCCAGCAGCCAAGGGTGGCAGAGAAGTAATGAAAAACTGTTTTTT.